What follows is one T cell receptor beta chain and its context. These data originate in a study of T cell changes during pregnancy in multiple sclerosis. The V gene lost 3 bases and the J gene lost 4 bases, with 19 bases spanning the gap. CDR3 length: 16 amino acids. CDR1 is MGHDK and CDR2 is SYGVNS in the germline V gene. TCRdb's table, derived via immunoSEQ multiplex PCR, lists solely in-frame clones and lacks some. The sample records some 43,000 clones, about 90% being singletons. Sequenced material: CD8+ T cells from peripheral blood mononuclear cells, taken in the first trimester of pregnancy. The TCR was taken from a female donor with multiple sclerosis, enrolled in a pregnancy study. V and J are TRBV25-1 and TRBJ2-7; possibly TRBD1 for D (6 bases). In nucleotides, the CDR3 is TGTGCCAGCAGTGATCCAGGGGCCCTTTACCTTTACGAGCAGTACTTC. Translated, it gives CASSDPGALYLYEQYF.